The 17 T cell receptor beta chains below all came from one sample that was sequenced in a study of T cells after yellow fever vaccination. From the 5' RACE reads, TCRdb called clonotypes with MiXCR, one entry per CDR3 protein. Of some 300,000 distinct CDR3 sequences in the sample, approximately 8% were seen once. This material consisted of PBMCs, taken about 49 days after the first yellow fever vaccination. The receptor source for this set is a man aged 18 to 29 who received the YFV17D yellow fever vaccine.

This clonotype was counted a few times. The V gene is TRBV7-2, the J gene TRBJ2-1; D is unclear. V lost 3 bases to trimming and J lost 9 bases, with 9 bases between them. CDR3 size: 12 residues. The V gene's germline CDR1 is SGHTA and CDR2 FQGNSA. CDR3 sequence (DNA): TGTGCCAGCAGCTTGGTTCTTGGTGAGCAGTTCTTC. Translating it yields CASSLVLGEQFF.

The J gene is TRBJ2-1, the V gene TRBV20-1; D gene uncertain. V gave up 5 bases and J gave up 4 bases, with 9 bases separating them. Germline V gene sequence: CDR1 DFQATT, CDR2 SNEGSKA (reference sequence). The CDR3 spans 12 residues. The CDR3 here is CSAANSYNEQFF. Here the CDR3 DNA reads TGCAGTGCTGCCAACAGTTACAATGAGCAGTTCTTC.

The chain is built from TRBV24-1 and TRBJ1-1; 9 bases line up with TRBD1. Germline V gene lookup returns CDR1 KGHDR and CDR2 SFDVKD. The CDR3 runs 17 residues. J was trimmed by 8 bases and V by 0 bases; bases with no gene match: 12. The CDR3 reads CATSDLDRGKAPLEAFF. The DNA of the CDR3 is TGTGCCACCAGTGATTTGGACAGGGGGAAGGCTCCGCTCGAAGCTTTCTTT.

This clonotype was recorded a few times. CDR3 in DNA: TGTGCCAGCAGCGAACCCCGCCGGACATCCCTTCGAACAGATACGCAGTATTTT. Translated: CASSEPRRTSLRTDTQYF. V usage is TRBV11-1 and J usage is TRBJ2-3; D perhaps matches TRBD1 (5 bases). The CDR3 is 18 amino acids. Trimming took off 5 bases at V and 3 bases at J, with 24 bases between the two ends. Germline V gene lookup returns CDR1 SGHAT and CDR2 FQDESV (reference sequence).

This chain connects TRBV6-4 to TRBJ2-5, with a possible D match to TRBD1 (6 bases). V lost 9 bases and J 2 bases, leaving 19 bases between the germline ends. This CDR3 spans 15 amino acids. In germline, CDR1 is MRHNA, CDR2 SNTAGT. Here the CDR3 reads CARRAPQGTQETQYF. For the CDR3, the DNA is TGTGCCAGGAGAGCGCCACAGGGAACTCAAGAGACCCAGTACTTC.

The chain recombines TRBV10-3 with TRBJ2-3, with D possibly TRBD1 on 6 matching bases. V gave up 3 bases and J gave up 4 bases, with 14 bases separating them. This CDR3 contains 15 residues. Germline V gene data show CDR1 as ENHRY and CDR2 as SYGVKD. CDR3 sequence (DNA): TGTGCCATCAGTGATCTAGGGGGTGGAGCAGATACGCAGTATTTT. Its protein is CAISDLGGGADTQYF.

This clonotype was seen a few times. An end of the junction does not agree with germline; a read error may underlie this. The chain combines TRBV7-7 with TRBJ2-1, with TRBD1 identical over 9 bases. CDR3 length: 14 residues. Germline V gene lookup returns CDR1 SSHAT and CDR2 FNYEAQ (reference sequence). As DNA, the CDR3 is TGTGCTAGCAGCTTTACAGGGGGCCTCGATGAGCAGTTCTTC. Its protein is CASSFTGGLDEQFF.

This clonotype was observed a few times. The genes are TRBV27 and TRBJ1-2; 9 bases fit TRBD1. The CDR3 is 16 amino acids. Germline V CDR1 and CDR2: MNHEY, SMNVEV (reference sequence). The trim removed 6 bases at V and 4 bases at J, leaving 12 bases unmatched. Here the CDR3 DNA reads TGTGCCAGCAGAATCCCGGGACAGGGCGGACGCTATGGCTACACCTTC. This sequence encodes CASRIPGQGGRYGYTF.

This clonotype has at least ten counts. This chain links TRBV6-1 with TRBJ1-4; 7 nucleotides align to TRBD1. From germline, CDR1 is MNHNS and CDR2 SASEGT. The CDR3 has 14 amino acids. After removal of 5 bases from V and 10 bases from J, the junction contained 10 bases not matched to a gene. CDR3 nucleotides: TGTGCCAGCAGTCCCGACAGGGAAACCGGAAAACTGTTTTTT. It encodes CASSPDRETGKLFF.

V gene TRBV20-1 combines with J gene TRBJ1-6, with unresolved D. CDR1 is DFQATT and CDR2 is SNEGSKA in the germline V gene (reference sequence). The CDR3 has 16 residues. Trimming removed 1 base at V and 0 bases at J, with 10 bases between. Here the CDR3 reads CSARVTGSSYNSPLHF. The CDR3 DNA sequence: TGCAGTGCTAGAGTGACCGGGAGCTCCTATAATTCACCCCTCCACTTT.

There are many counts of this clonotype. V and J are TRBV11-3 and TRBJ2-6; D is unclear. CDR1 SGHNT and CDR2 YENEEA come from the germline V gene. V was trimmed by 0 bases and J by 2 bases, leaving 2 bases between them. The CDR3 is made up of 14 amino acids. The CDR3 region is CASSLEPGANVLTF. Here the CDR3 DNA reads TGTGCCAGCAGCTTAGAACCTGGGGCCAACGTCCTGACTTTC.

This clonotype was seen only a few times. The chain is built from TRBV6-1 and TRBJ2-3; 7 bases fit TRBD1. The CDR3 spans 16 residues. Losses at the gene ends were 6 bases for V and 2 bases for J; bases not matched to a gene: 11. Germline CDR1 is MNHNS and CDR2 is SASEGT. The CDR3 region has the DNA TGTGCCAGCAGCAGACAGGGTCGGGGTTACACAGATACGCAGTATTTT. It translates to CASSRQGRGYTDTQYF.

This chain uses TRBV18 with TRBJ2-3; tentative D call: TRBD1 (5 bases). Trimming took off 3 bases at V and 4 bases at J, with 14 bases between the two ends. The germline V gene encodes CDR1 KGHSH and CDR2 LQKENI. This CDR3 region has 15 residues. The DNA for the CDR3 is TGTGCCAGCTCACCGGGGCTAACGAGGCCAGATACGCAGTATTTT. It yields the protein CASSPGLTRPDTQYF.

Many counts were recorded for this clonotype. The rearrangement links TRBV7-2 to TRBJ2-5; TRBD2 agrees at 8 bases. Germline V gene lookup returns CDR1 SGHTA and CDR2 FQGNSA. This CDR3 contains 14 residues. Trimming removed 4 bases from V and 4 bases from J; junction bases left unmatched: 5. CDR3 protein: CASSSGGAPETQYF. CDR3 DNA: TGTGCCAGCAGCTCCGGGGGGGCCCCAGAGACCCAGTACTTC.

This clonotype showed up many times. The chain links TRBV12-3 or TRBV12-4 to TRBJ1-1; D is ambiguous. The CDR3 has 12 residues. V gave up 7 bases and J gave up 1 base, with 7 bases separating them. Here the CDR3 DNA reads TGTGCCAGCACTCTCGGGAACACTGAAGCTTTCTTT. Residues: CASTLGNTEAFF.

This clonotype was counted a few times. V and J are TRBV18 and TRBJ1-4; the D is unclear. The CDR3 runs to 14 residues. CDR1 is KGHSH and CDR2 is LQKENI in the germline V gene. Trimming removed 2 bases from V and 7 bases from J, with 11 bases in between. The CDR3 sequence: CASSPSQATEKLFF. The CDR3, as DNA: TGTGCCAGCTCACCAAGTCAGGCCACTGAAAAACTGTTTTTT.

In its sample, this clonotype was seen many times. The chain recombines TRBV7-6 with TRBJ2-1; D uncertain. CDR1 is SGHVS, CDR2 FNYEAQ, per germline. The CDR3 extends over 12 amino acids. The V end was cut by 5 bases, the J end by 4 bases, with 6 bases between. CDR3 loop: CASSRPYNEQFF. CDR3 nucleotides: TGTGCCAGCAGCCGACCTTACAATGAGCAGTTCTTC.